Below, 2 T cell receptor beta chains from the same sample are listed, as sequenced in a study of blood T cells in healthy people across ages. Together with a sample-barcoded 5' primer, a J-beta primer mix was included in a second PCR lasting about 6 to 11 cycles. From the 5' RACE reads, TCRdb called clonotypes with MiXCR, one entry per CDR3 protein. The sample contains more than 900,000 distinct CDR3 sequences, under 30% of which appear only once. The sample was also linked to a second study, of T cells of mothers and their children.

Specimen: blood. The receptors here all came from a girl aged 2 to 9 in good health.

The chain employs TRBV19 and TRBJ2-5, with D possibly matching TRBD1 (5 bases). The DNA end lines up better with TRBJ2-7; the J call may be wrong. The CDR3 loop spans 13 amino acids. Germline V gene data show CDR1 as LNHDA and CDR2 as SQIVND (reference sequence). CDR3 in amino acids: CASSTGYTYEQYF. The CDR3 DNA follows: TGTGCCAGTAGTACAGGGTATACCTACGAGCAGTACTTC.

This clonotype occurred a few times. The chain has TRBV24-1 and TRBJ1-2, with TRBD1 as a possible D gene (6 bases). The CDR3 consists of 14 residues. Trimming cost V 7 bases and J 5 bases, with 16 bases left between them. Germline V lookup: CDR1 KGHDR, CDR2 SFDVKD. CDR3 coding DNA: TGTGCCACCAGGGGGACGGGACAAGAATATGGCTACACCTTC. Its protein is CATRGTGQEYGYTF.